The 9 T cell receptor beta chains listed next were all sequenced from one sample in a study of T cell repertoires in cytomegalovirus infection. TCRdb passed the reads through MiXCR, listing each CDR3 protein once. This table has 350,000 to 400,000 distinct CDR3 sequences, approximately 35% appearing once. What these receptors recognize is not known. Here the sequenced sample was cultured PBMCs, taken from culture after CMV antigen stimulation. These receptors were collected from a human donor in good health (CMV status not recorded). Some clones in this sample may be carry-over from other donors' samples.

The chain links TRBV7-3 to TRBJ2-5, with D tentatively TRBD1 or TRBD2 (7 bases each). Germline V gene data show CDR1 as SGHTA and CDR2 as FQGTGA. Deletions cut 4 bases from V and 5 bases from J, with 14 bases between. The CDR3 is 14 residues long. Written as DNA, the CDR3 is TGTGCCAGCAGCTCACAGGGGAGGGTGGAGACCCAGTACTTC. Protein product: CASSSQGRVETQYF.

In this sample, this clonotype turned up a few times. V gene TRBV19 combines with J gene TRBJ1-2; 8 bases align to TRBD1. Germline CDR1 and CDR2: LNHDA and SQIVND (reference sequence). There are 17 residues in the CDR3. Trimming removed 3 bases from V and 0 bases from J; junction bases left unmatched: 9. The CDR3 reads CASSMGQASWSNYGYTF. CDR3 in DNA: TGTGCCAGTAGTATGGGACAGGCGTCGTGGTCTAACTATGGCTACACCTTC.

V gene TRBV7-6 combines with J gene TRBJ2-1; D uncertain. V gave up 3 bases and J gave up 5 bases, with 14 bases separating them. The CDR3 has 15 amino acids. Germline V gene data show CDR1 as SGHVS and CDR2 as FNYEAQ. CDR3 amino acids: CASSFLYRADNEQFF. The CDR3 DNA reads TGTGCCAGCAGCTTCCTTTATCGGGCAGACAATGAGCAGTTCTTC.

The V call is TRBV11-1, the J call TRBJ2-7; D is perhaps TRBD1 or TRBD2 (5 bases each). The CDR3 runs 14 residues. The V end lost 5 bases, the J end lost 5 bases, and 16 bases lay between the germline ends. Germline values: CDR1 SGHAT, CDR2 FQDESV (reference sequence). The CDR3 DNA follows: TGTGCCAGCAGCGAAAATTGGGACCGCCACGAGCAGTACTTC. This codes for CASSENWDRHEQYF.

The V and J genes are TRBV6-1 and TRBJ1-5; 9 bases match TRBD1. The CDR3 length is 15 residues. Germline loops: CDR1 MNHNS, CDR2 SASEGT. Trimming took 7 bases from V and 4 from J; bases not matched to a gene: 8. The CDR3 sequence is CASTPRDRENQPQHF. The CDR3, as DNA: TGTGCCAGCACCCCCCGGGACAGGGAGAATCAGCCCCAGCATTTT.

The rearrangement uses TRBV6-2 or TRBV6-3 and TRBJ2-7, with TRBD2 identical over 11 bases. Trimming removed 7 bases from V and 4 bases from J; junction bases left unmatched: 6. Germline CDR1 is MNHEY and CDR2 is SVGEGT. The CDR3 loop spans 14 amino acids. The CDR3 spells CASKGTSGVYEQYV. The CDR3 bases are TGTGCCAGCAAGGGGACTAGCGGCGTGTACGAGCAGTACGTC.

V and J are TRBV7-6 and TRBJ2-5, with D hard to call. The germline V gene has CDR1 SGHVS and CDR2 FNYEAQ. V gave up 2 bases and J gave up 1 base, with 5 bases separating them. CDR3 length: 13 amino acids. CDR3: CASSLLSQETQYF. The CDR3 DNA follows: TGTGCCAGCAGCTTATTATCCCAAGAGACCCAGTACTTC.

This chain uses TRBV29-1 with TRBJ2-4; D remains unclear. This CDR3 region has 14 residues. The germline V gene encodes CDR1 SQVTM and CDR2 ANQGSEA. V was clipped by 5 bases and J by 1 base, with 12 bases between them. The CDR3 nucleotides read TGCAGCGTTCATCCCCTGGGTGCCAAAAACATTCAGTACTTC. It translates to CSVHPLGAKNIQYF.

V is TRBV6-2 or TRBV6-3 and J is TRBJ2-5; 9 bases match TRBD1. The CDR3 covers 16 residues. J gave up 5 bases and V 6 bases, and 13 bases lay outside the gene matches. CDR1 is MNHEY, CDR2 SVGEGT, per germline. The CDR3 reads CASSERRTGARETQYF. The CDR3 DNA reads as TGTGCCAGCAGCGAGCGAAGGACAGGGGCAAGGGAGACCCAGTACTTC.